This TCR beta chain was recovered during a study of shared T cell receptors in the human thymus. The V and J ends lost 8 bases and 5 bases respectively, with 15 bases between them. The CDR3 runs to 14 residues. In germline, CDR1 is MNHEY, CDR2 SMNVEV (reference sequence). The method was immunoSEQ multiplex PCR; TCRdb's version includes in-frame clones alone and lacks a portion of them. The sample consists of about 730,000 clones, 80% to 90% of them appearing once. The table lists this clone with a few counts. A further study also used this sample, focusing on human thymus T cells.

J is TRBJ1-4 and V is TRBV27; D is unclear. Sample: thymocytes. The TCR originated in a girl under two years old with a congenital heart defect. CDR3 sequence (DNA): TGTGCCAGCGGTTCTAGCAAATACAATGAAAAACTGTTTTTT. Protein product: CASGSSKYNEKLFF.